The 25 T cell receptor beta chains below were found in one sample sequenced in a study of blood T cell repertoires in COVID-19. TCRdb keeps only in-frame clones here, not all; method: immunoSEQ multiplex PCR. Here the sample spans about 25,000 clones, around 87% being singletons. Input material: peripheral blood. The receptors originated from a man aged 50-60 years with active COVID-19.

The chain carries TRBV4-3 and TRBJ2-2; no definite D call. This CDR3 contains 16 residues. Trimming cost V 1 base and J 1 base, with 10 bases left between them. Looked up from germline, CDR1 is LGHNA and CDR2 is YSLEER. CDR3 loop: CASSQVLMLNTGELFF. CDR3 nucleotide sequence: TGCGCCAGCAGCCAAGTCCTTATGTTGAACACCGGGGAGCTGTTTTTT.

The rearrangement joins TRBV9 to TRBJ2-1; D is perhaps TRBD2 (5 bases). CDR3 size: 16 residues. Trimming shortened V by 0 bases and J by 0 bases, and 10 bases separated the two germline ends. The germline gives CDR1 SGDLS, CDR2 YYNGEE. CDR3: CASSVAPGSSYNEQFF. CDR3 sequence (DNA): TGTGCCAGCAGCGTAGCTCCGGGGAGCTCCTACAATGAGCAGTTCTTC.

The chain carries TRBV5-6 and TRBJ2-1; D gene unclear. With 4 bases removed from V and 7 bases from J, the gap between germline ends came to 12 bases. Germline CDR1 and CDR2: SGHDT and YYEEEE. The length of the CDR3 is 13 residues. CDR3 sequence: CASSGQPQNEQFF. Written as DNA, the CDR3 is TGTGCCAGCAGCGGGCAGCCGCAAAATGAGCAGTTCTTC.

The chain recombines TRBV6-4 with TRBJ2-2; D might be TRBD1 (5 bases). V was pared by 3 bases and J by 6 bases, with 8 bases between. This CDR3 has 13 residues. In germline, CDR1 is MRHNA, CDR2 SNTAGT. The CDR3 loop is CASSEWGSGELFF. The CDR3 DNA reads TGTGCCAGCAGTGAATGGGGCTCCGGGGAGCTGTTTTTT.

The chain uses TRBV27 and TRBJ1-2, with TRBD1 as a possible D gene (5 bases). Trimming took 4 bases from V and 8 from J, leaving 20 bases between them. The CDR3 runs 15 residues. Germline V gives CDR1 MNHEY, CDR2 SMNVEV (reference sequence). CDR3 sequence (DNA): TGTGCCAGCAGTTCGATCCAGGGTGTTCGTCGGGGCTACACCTTC. Amino acid sequence: CASSSIQGVRRGYTF.

The V and J genes are TRBV19 and TRBJ2-5, with a weak D call TRBD2 (6 bases). The CDR3 is 13 residues long. Looked up from germline, CDR1 is LNHDA and CDR2 is SQIVND (reference sequence). V was cut by 5 bases and J by 5 bases, with 12 bases left in between. The DNA of the CDR3 is TGTGCCAGTAGTCTTTTGGGGAGGGAGACCCAGTACTTC. It encodes CASSLLGRETQYF.

The chain employs TRBV11-3 and TRBJ2-7; TRBD2 matches at 11 bases. Germline CDR1 reads SGHNT; CDR2 reads YENEEA. The CDR3 loop spans 15 amino acids. The V and J ends lost 5 bases and 7 bases, in that order; junction bases with no gene match: 10. The CDR3 DNA follows: TGTGCCAGCAGCCAGAGACTAGCGGGACGAAGGGAGCAGTACGTC. As protein: CASSQRLAGRREQYV.

The chain combines TRBV19 with TRBJ2-1, with a possible D match to TRBD1 (5 bases). Germline V CDR1 and CDR2: LNHDA, SQIVND (reference sequence). The V end lost 3 bases, the J end lost 0 bases, and 18 bases lay between the germline ends. The CDR3 runs 18 residues. The CDR3 nucleotides are TGTGCCAGTAGTATGACCAGGGCAGGACGCCACTCCTACAATGAGCAGTTCTTC. Translated, it gives CASSMTRAGRHSYNEQFF.

This clone was counted a few times. The chain couples TRBV6-2 or TRBV6-3 to TRBJ2-7; 11 bases are a match to TRBD2. CDR3 length equals 19 residues. Germline V gene sequence: CDR1 MNHEY, CDR2 SVGEGT. Trimming at V came to 0 bases and at J to 3 bases, leaving 13 bases not matched to a gene. CDR3 sequence: CASSYSTGGTGLAVYEQYV. In DNA, the CDR3 is TGTGCCAGCAGTTACTCAACGGGTGGGACGGGACTAGCGGTCTACGAGCAGTACGTC.

On this clone itself: Other DNA sequences of this sample code for an identical CDR3. In nucleotides, the CDR3 is TGTGCCAGTAGCGGGACAGCTGCAACTAATGAAAAACTGTTTTTT. Amino acids: CASSGTAATNEKLFF. The chain uses TRBV19 and TRBJ1-4; 7 bases agree with TRBD1. The J segment lost 0 bases and the V segment lost 6 bases, leaving 4 bases of the junction unmatched. This CDR3 contains 15 residues. In germline, CDR1 is LNHDA, CDR2 SQIVND (reference sequence).

V usage is TRBV19 and J usage is TRBJ2-3, with TRBD2 as a possible D gene (6 bases). The germline V and J ends were trimmed by 7 bases and 5 bases, with 13 bases remaining between them. CDR1 and CDR2 from the germline V gene are LNHDA and SQIVND (reference sequence). The CDR3 runs to 13 residues. The CDR3: CASKSLGGDTQYF. CDR3 nucleotide sequence: TGTGCCAGTAAGTCCTTGGGAGGAGATACGCAGTATTTT.

The chain combines TRBV10-3 with TRBJ1-2; maybe TRBD1 (6 bases). V lost 2 bases and J lost 3, with 19 bases in between. This CDR3 spans 17 amino acids. The V gene's germline CDR1 is ENHRY and CDR2 SYGVKD. The CDR3 loop is CAISEGYGTPRDYGYTF. The CDR3 DNA reads as TGTGCCATCAGTGAGGGGTACGGGACACCAAGGGACTATGGCTACACCTTC.

As concerns this clone: At the DNA level, this CDR3 is encoded by other sequences in the same sample as well. This rearrangement joins TRBV7-8 to TRBJ1-1; TRBD1 aligns across 11 bases. J gave up 5 bases and V 5 bases, and 4 bases lay outside the gene matches. Germline CDR1 and CDR2: SGHVS and FQNEAQ. The CDR3 runs to 14 residues. CDR3 amino acids: CASSIGTGGTEAFF. The CDR3 DNA follows: TGTGCCAGCAGCATTGGGACAGGGGGGACTGAAGCTTTCTTT.

The rearrangement links TRBV4-2 to TRBJ2-1, with 8 bases aligning to TRBD2. The junction had 8 bases not matched to a gene; V was cut back by 4 bases and J by 6 bases. The CDR3 consists of 15 residues. Germline V CDR1 and CDR2: LGHNA, YNFKEQ. The CDR3 here is CASSRGGGLINEQFF. DNA for the CDR3: TGTGCCAGCAGCCGAGGCGGGGGGCTCATCAATGAGCAGTTCTTC.

The chain links TRBV5-6 to TRBJ1-2; no clear D gene. The CDR3 has 14 residues. Germline lookup yields CDR1 SGHDT and CDR2 YYEEEE. V was pared by 4 bases and J by 0 bases, with 10 bases between. The CDR3 bases are TGTGCCAGCAGCGCCCGAGGAGCTAACTATGGCTACACCTTC. This translates into CASSARGANYGYTF.

The rearrangement uses TRBV11-2 and TRBJ2-7, with D unclear. The germline V and J ends were trimmed by 1 base and 7 bases, with 11 bases remaining between them. The CDR3 is 13 amino acids. Looked up from germline, CDR1 is SGHAT and CDR2 is FQNNGV. This CDR3 reads CASSLGNYVEQYF. The CDR3 DNA sequence: TGTGCCAGCAGCTTAGGGAACTACGTAGAGCAGTACTTC.

This sequence joins TRBV19 and TRBJ1-5; D possibly corresponds to TRBD1 (6 bases). The CDR3 loop spans 15 amino acids. V dropped 4 bases and J dropped 3 bases, with 13 bases sitting between them. The germline CDR1 and CDR2 sequences are LNHDA and SQIVND (reference sequence). This CDR3 reads CASSNRRGPNQPQHF. The CDR3 nucleotides are TGTGCCAGTAGTAACCGCAGGGGCCCCAATCAGCCCCAGCATTTT.

The chain employs TRBV7-6 and TRBJ2-5, with 8 bases aligning to TRBD1. Germline loops: CDR1 SGHVS, CDR2 FNYEAQ. The CDR3 spans 15 residues. The trim removed 5 bases at V and 4 bases at J, leaving 9 bases unmatched. CDR3 loop: CASSTPLGQGETQYF. The DNA for the CDR3 is TGTGCCAGCAGCACCCCTCTTGGACAGGGAGAGACCCAGTACTTC.

The table lists this clone with a few counts. V usage is TRBV24-1 and J usage is TRBJ2-3, with 7 bases that match TRBD2. Germline CDR1 and CDR2: KGHDR and SFDVKD. This CDR3 region has 14 residues. V lost 9 bases, J lost 0 bases, and 5 bases stayed unmatched. DNA for the CDR3: TGTGCCACCCGAAGCGGGGCGAGCACAGATACGCAGTATTTT. Translation: CATRSGASTDTQYF.

Here the CDR3 reads CASSQDGLAQETQYF. The DNA of the CDR3 is TGCGCCAGCAGCCAAGATGGACTAGCCCAAGAGACCCAGTACTTC. V usage is TRBV4-3 and J usage is TRBJ2-5; 8 nucleotides agree with TRBD2. The V segment lost 0 bases and the J segment 1 base; nucleotides outside the gene matches: 1. This CDR3 has 15 amino acids. Germline V gives CDR1 LGHNA, CDR2 YSLEER.

The V and J genes are TRBV20-1 and TRBJ2-5, with a possible D match to TRBD2 (5 bases). Germline CDR1 DFQATT, CDR2 SNEGSKA (reference sequence). The CDR3 runs to 10 residues. V was clipped by 6 bases and J by 9 bases, with 11 bases between them. Here the CDR3 DNA reads TGCAGTGCGAGGGTTGGGGCCCAGTACTTC. It is translated as CSARVGAQYF.

The chain recombines TRBV27 with TRBJ2-3; the D is unclear. The germline CDR1 and CDR2 sequences are MNHEY and SMNVEV (reference sequence). This CDR3 has 15 amino acids. With 3 bases removed from V and 1 base from J, the gap between germline ends came to 11 bases. CDR3 DNA sequence: TGTGCCAGCAGTTTCTCCCCCTCGGGCACAGATACGCAGTATTTT. Translating it yields CASSFSPSGTDTQYF.

This rearrangement joins TRBV25-1 to TRBJ2-7; D gene ambiguous. The germline V gene has CDR1 MGHDK and CDR2 SYGVNS. V lost 1 base and J 3 bases, leaving 10 bases between the germline ends. The CDR3 length is 14 residues. The CDR3 DNA sequence: TGTGCCAGCAGTGAATTGGAGACCGGCTACGAGCAGTACTTC. Translating it yields CASSELETGYEQYF.

The V and J genes are TRBV13 and TRBJ1-1; maybe TRBD1 (5 bases). Trimming stripped 8 bases from V and 2 bases from J, with 18 bases between. The germline gives CDR1 PRHDT, CDR2 FYEKMQ (reference sequence). The CDR3 totals 15 residues. CDR3 bases: TGTGCCAGCGTGGAGGAGGGACGGAAAAACACTGAAGCTTTCTTT. The encoded protein is CASVEEGRKNTEAFF. The full variable domain, with the rest looked up from reference TRBV13 and TRBJ1-1, is AAGVIQSPRHLIKEKRETATLKCYPIPRHDTVYWYQQGPGQDPQFLISFYEKMQSDKGSIPDRFSAQQFSDYHSELNMSSLELGDSALYFCASVEEGRKNTEAFFGQGTRLTVV.

A few counts support this clone. V gene TRBV15 combines with J gene TRBJ1-1; D not resolved. Trimming shortened V by 0 bases and J by 5 bases, and 13 bases separated the two germline ends. From germline, CDR1 is LNHNV and CDR2 YYDKDF (reference sequence). This CDR3 contains 15 residues. The CDR3 is CATSRDLDLGTEAFF. The CDR3 bases are TGTGCCACCAGCAGAGATTTAGACTTAGGAACTGAAGCTTTCTTT.